This T cell receptor (beta chain) was recovered during a study of T cells in Graves' hyperthyroidism and ophthalmopathy. Findings and limits, study-wide: Ophthalmopathy was identified by the model a median around 5.9 months ahead of onset. From stable hyperthyroidism, ophthalmopathy was separated by a 13 V-J model.

Germline CDR1 MNHEY, CDR2 SMNVEV (reference sequence). Trimming removed 6 bases at V and 5 bases at J, with 14 bases between. The CDR3 loop spans 13 amino acids. Many counts were recorded for this clonotype. Its antigen is as yet unknown. Amplified TCR beta CDR3 regions derived from RNA transcripts. RT-PCR in the first round (using the HTBI primer set) targeted the TCR CDR3. TCRdb itself ran the multiplex PCR reads through MiXCR, one entry per CDR3 protein. The sample comprises 650,000 to 850,000 distinct CDR3 sequences, roughly 20% of which are singletons, and 16% rests with the top ten. The study left out patients who had uncontrolled infection, other autoimmune disease, pregnancy or lactation. The sample, blood from the first hyperthyroidism diagnosis, precedes any ophthalmopathy symptoms.

This clonotype was obtained from a woman aged 50 to 65 with Graves' hyperthyroidism that later progressed to Graves' ophthalmopathy. Sequencing was done on a sample of blood. This chain joins TRBV27 and TRBJ2-7; D is perhaps TRBD1 (5 bases). CDR3 DNA: TGTGCCAGCAGACGGGCAGGGAAGAACGAGCAGTACTTC. Amino acid sequence: CASRRAGKNEQYF.